This T cell receptor (beta chain) was sequenced in a study of regulatory T cells in long-lasting Graves disease. Study findings and constraints: There were preferences for TRBV28, TRBJ1-2 and TRBJ2-5 in persistent disease.

Worth noting for this clonotype: Its antigen remains unidentified.

Arm-PCR of CDR3 regions and iRepertoire HTBI primers were the basis on which TCR beta libraries were built. Authors' methods: Across the samples, identification revealed 55 to 75 TRBV and some 14 TRBJ segments. One entry per CDR3 protein, called by TCRdb with MiXCR from the multiplex PCR reads. Clone size and V and J calls follow TCRdb, not the original study. This repertoire shows 700,000 or so distinct CDR3 sequences, 25% to 35% found once; its top ten account for about 42%. Time point given: persistent/refractory GD, antithyroid drugs over 5 years with positive TRAb. There was RNA extracted from PBMCs, and the TCR library was made from it. This CDR3 has 13 residues. The V end lost 4 bases, the J end lost 1 base, and 10 bases lay between the germline ends. In germline, CDR1 is SQVTM, CDR2 ANQGSEA.

The source of this sequence is a female donor with Graves disease. This sample comprised peripheral blood mononuclear cells (PBMCs), obtained when the disease was refractory, from a patient treated with antithyroid drugs. The genes are TRBV29-1 and TRBJ1-1; TRBD1 might be the D (5 bases). CDR3 residues: CSVVRQPNTEAFF. Written as DNA, the CDR3 is TGCAGCGTTGTTCGACAGCCGAACACTGAAGCTTTCTTT. Full variable domain (missing parts from reference TRBV29-1 and TRBJ1-1): SAVISQKPSRDICQRGTSLTIQCQVDSQVTMMFWYRQQPGQSLTLIATANQGSEATYESGFVIDKFPISRPNLTFSTLTVSNMSPEDSSIYLCSVVRQPNTEAFFGQGTRLTVV.